The source of this T cell receptor (beta chain) is a study of T-cell memory formation after mild COVID-19. The CDR3 is made up of 15 amino acids. V was pared by 5 bases and J by 4 bases, with 8 bases of the junction left unmatched. The germline gives CDR1 MRHNA, CDR2 SNTAGT. Study-wide results and caveats: Mostly located in CM and EM were contracting CD4+ clones, with contracting CD8+ clones located in EMRA. While clones contracting from day 15 to 85 were balanced between CD4 and CD8, later expanders leaned CD4+. The SARS-CoV-2 specificity of second-wave clones reaching peak at day 37 remained unverified.

TCRdb reanalysed the 5' RACE reads using MiXCR and keeps one entry per CDR3 protein. The data hold 450,000 or so distinct CDR3 sequences, with 20% to 25% observed a single time. Turning to this clonotype: Its antigen is currently unknown.

The chain is built from TRBV6-4 and TRBJ2-5; 9 positions match TRBD2. This receptor was taken from an adult woman who had mild COVID-19 (a few samples of this study predate the infection). Cell type and time point are not known. Sequenced sample: PBMCs or a T cell subset sorted from them (not recorded which). The CDR3 spells CASSQDAGGPETQYF. CDR3 bases: TGTGCCAGCAGTCAGGATGCGGGAGGGCCAGAGACCCAGTACTTC.